This T cell receptor (beta chain) was sequenced for a study of pediatric ulcerative colitis. Findings and caveats of the study: Compared with controls, ulcerative colitis showed greater blood-rectum clone sharing. Rectal repertoires separated controls, mild-moderate and acute severe colitis.

Comments on this clone: Its antigen is undetermined.

The CDR3 totals 11 residues. The V gene's germline CDR1 is MNHEY and CDR2 SVGAGI. Trimming shortened V by 0 bases and J by 5 bases, and 2 bases separated the two germline ends. The rectum was sampled with one to two pinch biopsies at colonoscopy. TCRdb's table, derived via immunoSEQ multiplex PCR, lists solely in-frame clones and lacks some. The sample yields 23,000 or so clones, roughly two thirds seen once. This rearrangement joins TRBV6-5 to TRBJ2-7; D gene ambiguous. Sample: gut tissue. The sequence derives from a boy aged 5-17 years with severe ulcerative colitis. In DNA, the CDR3 is TGTGCCAGCAGTTACTCTAACGAGCAGTACTTC. Translating it yields CASSYSNEQYF.